A single sample gave rise to the 26 T cell receptor beta chains below, sequenced in a study of shared clonotypes between healthy human individuals (dated by TCRdb to the early 2020s). For the CD8 naive samples, CD45RO-negative cells were positively selected for CCR7, yielding a CD45RA+CCR7+ population from which TemRA cells were excluded. The protocol used for the library was the immunoSEQ multiplex PCR assay. This immuneACCESS table, as held by TCRdb, lists in-frame sequences with V and J called but not all clones. Of the missing ones, under half trace to an unresolved V gene in checked studies; the others have no known cause. This sample comprises more than 2 million clones, about 95% of them detected only once. Roughly 1% of the sample is in the top ten clones. The sample was naive CD8+ T cells sorted from blood. What the cell subset or site label conveys for this sample: CD45RA+CCR7+. The receptors come from a man younger than 35 in good health.

This clone appeared once. The chain combines TRBV6-5 with TRBJ1-1, with D possibly matching TRBD1 (5 bases). This CDR3 has 15 amino acids. Trimming cost V 4 bases and J 1 base, with 13 bases left between them. CDR1 MNHEY and CDR2 SVGAGI come from the germline V gene. CDR3 in DNA: TGTGCCAGCAGTTGGGGAGGCGGGACGAACACTGAAGCTTTCTTT. This translates into CASSWGGGTNTEAFF.

The chain carries TRBV7-3 and TRBJ2-7, with TRBD1 matching over 8 bases. This CDR3 spans 13 amino acids. V gave up 0 bases and J gave up 6 bases; unmatched junction bases: 1. Germline lookup yields CDR1 SGHTA and CDR2 FQGTGA. This chain's CDR3 is CASSLTGTGEQYF. The CDR3 DNA follows: TGTGCCAGCAGCTTAACCGGGACAGGCGAGCAGTACTTC.

The CDR3 loop reads CASSQEGGGRYQETQYF. The CDR3 DNA is TGCGCCAGCAGCCAAGAAGGAGGGGGCCGGTACCAAGAGACCCAGTACTTC. V usage is TRBV4-1 and J usage is TRBJ2-5, with a weak D call TRBD1 (7 bases). The CDR3 has 17 amino acids. Germline-derived CDR1 and CDR2 are MGHRA and YSYEKL. V dropped 0 bases and J dropped 0 bases, with 14 bases sitting between them.

The J gene is TRBJ2-7, the V gene TRBV5-1, with D perhaps TRBD2 (5 bases). Trimming cost V 0 bases and J 0 bases, with 16 bases left between them. Per the germline V gene, CDR1 is SGHRS and CDR2 is YFSETQ. This CDR3 is built from 17 residues. CDR3 protein: CASSLGRGNPSSYEQYF. DNA of the CDR3: TGCGCCAGCAGCTTGGGGAGAGGGAACCCAAGCTCCTACGAGCAGTACTTC.

The chain employs TRBV7-9 and TRBJ2-3; a weak D match, TRBD1 (5 bases). Trimming removed 5 bases from V and 2 bases from J, with 17 bases in between. The CDR3 is 16 amino acids. From germline, CDR1 is SEHNR and CDR2 FQNEAQ (reference sequence). CDR3 bases: TGTGCCAGCAGCCTCCTCAGGGCCGACATCACAGATACGCAGTATTTT. Protein: CASSLLRADITDTQYF.

The chain is built from TRBV13 and TRBJ1-1; the D gene is possibly TRBD1 (5 bases). CDR1 is PRHDT, CDR2 FYEKMQ, per germline (reference sequence). The CDR3 has 13 amino acids. The V end lost 3 bases, the J end lost 5 bases, and 10 bases lay between the germline ends. The CDR3, as DNA: TGTGCCAGCAGCTTCCCGGACACGACTGAAGCTTTCTTT. It codes for CASSFPDTTEAFF.

The chain links TRBV13 to TRBJ2-1, with D perhaps TRBD2 (7 bases). Trimming removed 9 bases from V and 2 bases from J, with 17 bases in between. Germline CDR1 and CDR2: PRHDT and FYEKMQ (reference sequence). The CDR3 has 15 amino acids. CDR3 DNA: TGTGCCAGTCAACGGGGGGCGGGACCCTACAATGAGCAGTTCTTC. Encoded protein: CASQRGAGPYNEQFF.

This clone came up a few times. This specimen includes other DNA sequences encoding the same CDR3. The chain employs TRBV5-6 and TRBJ2-5; 9 bases match TRBD2. The CDR3 sequence is 13 residues long. The ends lost 4 bases at V and 7 bases at J; junction bases unmatched: 5. The germline CDR1 and CDR2 sequences are SGHDT and YYEEEE. CDR3 coding DNA: TGTGCCAGCAGCCAAAAACTAGCGGGGACCCAGTACTTC. Protein sequence: CASSQKLAGTQYF.

The rearrangement joins TRBV7-9 to TRBJ1-1; a possible D gene is TRBD1 (6 bases). The length of the CDR3 is 15 residues. The V end was cut by 5 bases, the J end by 0 bases, with 13 bases between. Germline V lookup: CDR1 SEHNR, CDR2 FQNEAQ (reference sequence). CDR3 bases: TGTGCCAGCAGCACACCGGGACAACTGAACACTGAAGCTTTCTTT. It codes for CASSTPGQLNTEAFF. The variable domain in full, with the rest retrieved from reference TRBV7-9 and TRBJ1-1, is DTGVSQNPRHKITKRGQNVTFRCDPISEHNRLYWYRQTLGQGPEFLTYFQNEAQLEKSRLLSDRFSAERPKGSFSTLEIQRTEQGDSAMYLCASSTPGQLNTEAFFGQGTRLTVV.

CDR3 loop: CASSYSGERETQYF. CDR3 nucleotide sequence: TGTGCCAGCAGTTACTCGGGGGAGAGAGAGACCCAGTACTTC. The chain couples TRBV6-5 to TRBJ2-5, with D perhaps given as TRBD1 or TRBD2 (5 bases each). The V gene's germline CDR1 is MNHEY and CDR2 SVGAGI. The CDR3 extends over 14 amino acids. V dropped 0 bases and J dropped 4 bases, with 9 bases sitting between them.

The chain employs TRBV5-4 and TRBJ2-7; possibly TRBD2 for D (6 bases). Germline loops: CDR1 SGHNT, CDR2 YYREEE (reference sequence). The CDR3 is 16 amino acids. The V gene lost 4 bases and the J gene lost 5 bases, with 22 bases spanning the gap. The CDR3 reads CASSTADTGTPNEQYF. The DNA of the CDR3 is TGTGCCAGCAGCACCGCGGATACCGGGACTCCGAACGAGCAGTACTTC. Drawing the rest from reference TRBV5-4 and TRBJ2-7, the complete variable domain is ETGVTQSPTHLIKTRGQQVTLRCSSQSGHNTVSWYQQALGQGPQFIFQYYREEENGRGNFPPRFSGLQFPNYSSELNVNALELDDSALYLCASSTADTGTPNEQYFGPGTRLTVT.

The V and J genes are TRBV5-5 and TRBJ2-7, with D unresolved. The CDR3 has 14 amino acids. V lost 4 bases, J lost 1 base, and 12 bases lay in between. The germline CDR1 and CDR2 sequences are SGHKS and YYEKEE (reference sequence). The DNA for the CDR3 is TGTGCCAGCAGCCATGGACCATCATCCTACGAGCAGTACTTC. Translation gives CASSHGPSSYEQYF.

The chain links TRBV6-5 to TRBJ2-7, with a weak D call TRBD2 (6 bases). The germline V and J ends were trimmed by 2 bases and 7 bases, with 12 bases remaining between them. The CDR3 is 13 amino acids. CDR1 and CDR2 (germline): MNHEY, SVGAGI. In nucleotides, the CDR3 is TGTGCCAGCAGTTACGGGGACTGGGGGGAGCAGTACTTC. Amino acid sequence: CASSYGDWGEQYF.

This rearrangement joins TRBV27 to TRBJ1-2, with D unclear. V gave up 5 bases and J gave up 2 bases, with 12 bases separating them. The germline V gene encodes CDR1 MNHEY and CDR2 SMNVEV (reference sequence). This CDR3 has 14 residues. The CDR3 loop reads CASSPGRLNYGYTF. Written as DNA, the CDR3 is TGTGCCAGCAGTCCAGGACGGCTCAACTATGGCTACACCTTC.

The chain links TRBV15 to TRBJ2-7, with a weak D call TRBD1 (6 bases). Trimming removed 3 bases from V and 3 bases from J, with 21 bases in between. The CDR3 is 17 amino acids. CDR1 is LNHNV, CDR2 YYDKDF, per germline (reference sequence). The CDR3 bases are TGTGCCACCAGCAGCGCGACTACCGGGACATGGGACTACGAGCAGTACTTC. This translates into CATSSATTGTWDYEQYF.

The chain carries TRBV7-6 and TRBJ2-5; 11 bases are a match to TRBD2. Trimming cost V 5 bases and J 4 bases; bases outside gene matches: 6. There are 15 residues in the CDR3. CDR1 and CDR2 (germline): SGHVS, FNYEAQ. In DNA, the CDR3 is TGTGCCAGCAGCCCTAGACTAGCGGGACTAGAGACCCAGTACTTC. Translated, it gives CASSPRLAGLETQYF.

The rearrangement joins TRBV7-2 to TRBJ2-5, with 9 bases lining up with TRBD1. The germline V gene encodes CDR1 SGHTA and CDR2 FQGNSA. This CDR3 comprises 16 residues. Germline trimming cut 7 bases from V and 4 bases from J; bases unmatched to any gene: 13. In DNA form, the CDR3 reads TGTGCCAGCACAGTCGAATGGACAGGGGTAGGAGAGACCCAGTACTTC. Encoded protein: CASTVEWTGVGETQYF.

This clone was seen a single time. The genes are TRBV27 and TRBJ2-1; 11 bases fit TRBD2. Germline loops: CDR1 MNHEY, CDR2 SMNVEV (reference sequence). The CDR3 is 15 amino acids. J was trimmed by 8 bases and V by 4 bases; bases with no gene match: 7. Here the CDR3 reads CASSYSGGAAYEQFF. The CDR3 region has the DNA TGTGCCAGCAGTTATAGCGGGGGGGCCGCATATGAGCAGTTCTTC.

In this sample, this clone turned up once. The chain couples TRBV28 to TRBJ2-7, with a possible D match to TRBD2 (6 bases). The ends were cut back, 7 bases at V and 3 bases at J, with 10 bases in the middle. The CDR3 extends over 12 amino acids. CDR1 MDHEN and CDR2 SYDVKM come from the germline V gene. The CDR3: CASIGGFYEQYF. The CDR3 DNA is TGTGCCAGCATCGGGGGTTTCTACGAGCAGTACTTC.

The J gene is TRBJ2-1, the V gene TRBV6-5; 10 positions match TRBD2. The CDR3 length is 15 residues. Germline-derived CDR1 and CDR2 are MNHEY and SVGAGI. Trimming cost V 6 bases and J 9 bases; bases outside gene matches: 11. The CDR3 spells CASRVLAGSGREQFF. The CDR3, as DNA: TGTGCCAGCAGGGTACTAGCGGGGTCAGGTCGTGAGCAGTTCTTC.

The DNA for the CDR3 is TGCGCCAGCAGCCCGGGGACAGGGGGAAGTCTCATCTACGAGCAGTACTTC. Protein: CASSPGTGGSLIYEQYF. The chain has TRBV5-1 and TRBJ2-7; 11 positions match TRBD1. Germline CDR1 and CDR2: SGHRS and YFSETQ. V shed 4 bases and J 3 bases; nucleotides not matched to a gene: 12. The CDR3 contains 17 residues.

V is TRBV5-5 and J is TRBJ2-7, with 7 bases lining up with TRBD1. The CDR3 is 14 residues long. V lost 5 bases and J lost 2; bases outside the gene matches: 7. CDR1 and CDR2 from the germline V gene are SGHKS and YYEKEE (reference sequence). DNA of the CDR3: TGTGCCAGCAGGCCCTTCACAGGGGCCTACGAGCAGTACTTC. Translating it yields CASRPFTGAYEQYF.

The chain combines TRBV7-8 with TRBJ1-5; D not resolved. The V gene lost 5 bases and the J gene lost 7 bases, with 9 bases spanning the gap. Germline V CDR1 and CDR2: SGHVS, FQNEAQ. The CDR3 sequence is 12 residues long. The CDR3 here is CASSEPEQPQHF. The CDR3 DNA sequence: TGTGCCAGCAGCGAACCAGAACAGCCCCAGCATTTT.

This chain links TRBV19 with TRBJ2-1; a possible D gene is TRBD1 (6 bases). The V gene's germline CDR1 is LNHDA and CDR2 SQIVND (reference sequence). V was pared by 7 bases and J by 2 bases, with 12 bases between. This CDR3 is 14 amino acids long. The CDR3 bases are TGTGCCAGTAAACAGGGTGACCCCTACAATGAGCAGTTCTTC. Translated, it gives CASKQGDPYNEQFF.

The sample holds a few counts of this clone. Other DNA sequences in this specimen translate into the identical CDR3. The chain is built from TRBV10-1 and TRBJ2-7; the D call may be TRBD1 or TRBD2 (5 bases each). V dropped 2 bases and J dropped 6 bases, with 5 bases sitting between them. CDR1 is WNHNN and CDR2 is SYGVQD in the germline V gene (reference sequence). The CDR3 is 11 amino acids. In DNA form, the CDR3 reads TGCGCCAGCAGTGAGGGGGGCGAGCAGTACTTC. Its translation: CASSEGGEQYF.

J is TRBJ2-3 and V is TRBV28; possibly TRBD1 for D (6 bases). The CDR3 totals 14 residues. V lost 4 bases and J 5 bases, leaving 13 bases between the germline ends. CDR1 is MDHEN and CDR2 is SYDVKM in the germline V gene. CDR3 amino acids: CASSSTGFGDTQYF. The CDR3 DNA reads TGTGCCAGCAGTTCTACAGGGTTCGGAGATACGCAGTATTTT. Supplemented by reference TRBV28 and TRBJ2-3, the full variable domain reads DVKVTQSSRYLVKRTGEKVFLECVQDMDHENMFWYRQDPGLGLRLIYFSYDVKMKEKGDIPEGYSVSREKKERFSLILESASTNQTSMYLCASSSTGFGDTQYFGPGTRLTVL.